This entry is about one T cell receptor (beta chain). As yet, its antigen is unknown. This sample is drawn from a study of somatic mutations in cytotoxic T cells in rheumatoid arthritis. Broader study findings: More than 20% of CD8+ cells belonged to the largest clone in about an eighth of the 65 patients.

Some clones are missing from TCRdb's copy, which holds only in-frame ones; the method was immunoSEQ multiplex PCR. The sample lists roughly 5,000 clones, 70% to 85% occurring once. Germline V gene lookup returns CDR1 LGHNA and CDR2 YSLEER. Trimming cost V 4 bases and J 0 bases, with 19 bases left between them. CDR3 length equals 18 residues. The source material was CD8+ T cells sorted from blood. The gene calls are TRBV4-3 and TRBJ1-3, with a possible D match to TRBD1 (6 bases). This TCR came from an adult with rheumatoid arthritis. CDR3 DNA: TGCGCCAGCAGCCCCATCCTCTCGGACAGACGCTCTGGAAACACCATATATTTT. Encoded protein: CASSPILSDRRSGNTIYF.